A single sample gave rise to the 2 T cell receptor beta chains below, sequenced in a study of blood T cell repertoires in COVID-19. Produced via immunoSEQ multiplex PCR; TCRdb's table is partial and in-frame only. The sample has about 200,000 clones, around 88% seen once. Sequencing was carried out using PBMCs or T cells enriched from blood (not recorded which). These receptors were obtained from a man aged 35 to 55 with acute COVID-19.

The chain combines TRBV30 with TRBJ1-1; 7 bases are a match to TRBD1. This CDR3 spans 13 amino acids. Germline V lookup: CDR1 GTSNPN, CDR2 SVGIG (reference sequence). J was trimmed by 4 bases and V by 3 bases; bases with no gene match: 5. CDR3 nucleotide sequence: TGTGCCTGGAGATTTACAGGGGCCACTGAAGCTTTCTTT. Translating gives CAWRFTGATEAFF.

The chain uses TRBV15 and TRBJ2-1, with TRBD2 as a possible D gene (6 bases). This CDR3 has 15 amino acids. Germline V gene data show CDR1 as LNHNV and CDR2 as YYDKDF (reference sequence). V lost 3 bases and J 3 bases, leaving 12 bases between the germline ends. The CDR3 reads CATSSRDSNYNEQFF. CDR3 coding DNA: TGTGCCACCAGCAGCCGGGACTCCAACTACAATGAGCAGTTCTTC.